The present TCR beta chain was sequenced within a study of blood T cell repertoires in COVID-19. The V segment lost 0 bases and the J segment 1 base; nucleotides outside the gene matches: 4. The CDR3 is made up of 17 amino acids. Germline V CDR1 and CDR2: KGHSH, LQKENI. The data were produced by immunoSEQ multiplex PCR, yet TCRdb's version contains in-frame clones alone and is incomplete. The data contain under 250,000 clones, around three quarters of them singletons. This clonotype was sampled from a woman in her sixties or seventies with acute or convalescent COVID-19. The sample taken for sequencing was peripheral blood. The chain couples TRBV18 to TRBJ1-5; 9 nucleotides agree with TRBD1. The CDR3 sequence: CASSPPGGTGSNQPQHF. DNA for the CDR3: TGTGCCAGCTCACCACCCGGTGGGACAGGGAGCAATCAGCCCCAGCATTTT.